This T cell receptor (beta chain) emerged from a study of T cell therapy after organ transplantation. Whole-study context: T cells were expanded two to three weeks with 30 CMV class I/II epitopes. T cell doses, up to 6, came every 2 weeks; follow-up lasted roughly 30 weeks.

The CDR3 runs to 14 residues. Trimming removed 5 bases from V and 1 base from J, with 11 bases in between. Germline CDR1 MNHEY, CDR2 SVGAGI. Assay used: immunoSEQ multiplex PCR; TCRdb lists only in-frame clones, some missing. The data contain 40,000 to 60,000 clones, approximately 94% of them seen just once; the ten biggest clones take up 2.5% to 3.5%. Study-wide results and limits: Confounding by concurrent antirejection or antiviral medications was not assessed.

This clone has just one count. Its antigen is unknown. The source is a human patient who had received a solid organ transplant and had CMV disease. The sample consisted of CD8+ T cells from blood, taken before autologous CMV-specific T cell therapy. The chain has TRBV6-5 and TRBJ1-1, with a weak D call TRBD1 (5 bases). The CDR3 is CASSPDSPNTEAFF. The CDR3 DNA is TGTGCCAGCAGTCCCGACAGCCCGAACACTGAAGCTTTCTTT.